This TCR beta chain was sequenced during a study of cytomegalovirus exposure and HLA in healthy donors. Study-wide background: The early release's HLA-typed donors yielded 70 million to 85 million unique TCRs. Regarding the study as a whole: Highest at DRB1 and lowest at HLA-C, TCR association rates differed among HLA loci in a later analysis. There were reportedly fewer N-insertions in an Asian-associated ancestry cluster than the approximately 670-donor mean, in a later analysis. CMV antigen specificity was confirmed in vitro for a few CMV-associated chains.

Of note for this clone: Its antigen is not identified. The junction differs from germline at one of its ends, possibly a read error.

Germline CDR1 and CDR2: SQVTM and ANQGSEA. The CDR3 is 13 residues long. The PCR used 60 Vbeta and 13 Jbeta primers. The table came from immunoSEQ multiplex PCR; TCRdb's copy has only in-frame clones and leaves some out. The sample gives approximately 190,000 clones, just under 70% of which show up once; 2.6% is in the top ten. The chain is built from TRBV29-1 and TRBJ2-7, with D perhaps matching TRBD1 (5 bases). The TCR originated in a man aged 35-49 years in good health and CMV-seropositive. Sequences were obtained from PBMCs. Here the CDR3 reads CSVEPDNSYGQYF. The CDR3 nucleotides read TGCAGCGTTGAACCGGACAACTCCTACGGGCAGTACTTC.